A selection of T cell receptor beta chains follows, all from one sample in a study of sequential checkpoint blockade in melanoma. Here immunoSEQ multiplex PCR was the method, and the copy in TCRdb shows in-frame clones only, minus some. The table records roughly 6,000 clones, about 19% of them present only once. The starting material was tumor tissue (inferred from file names), obtained from a patient given nivolumab and ipilimumab in sequence. Receptors originate from a human donor with melanoma. CDR3s include the opening cysteine and the closing phenylalanine or tryptophan. D genes are given only for firm matches. Size is stated for part of the rows, as once, few or many counts, or as a class when the clone is expanded.

CDR3,DNA,D,J,V,size
CASNTRLAINTGELFF,TGTGCCAGCAACACCAGACTAGCCATCAACACCGGGGAGCTGTTTTTT,TRBD2,TRBJ2-2,TRBV6-8,few
CASSIRDGSANTGELFF,TGTGCCAGCAGCATAAGGGACGGTTCAGCGAACACCGGGGAGCTGTTTTTT,.,TRBJ2-2,TRBV9,many
CAWSVRGGAPYGYTF,TGTGCCTGGAGTGTACGGGGGGGGGCACCGTATGGCTACACCTTC,.,TRBJ1-2,TRBV30,.
CASSPVGASYEQYF,TGTGCCAGCAGCCCGGTGGGGGCAAGCTACGAGCAGTACTTC,.,TRBJ2-7,TRBV9,few
CASNADRVGTEAFF,TGTGCCAGTAATGCCGACAGGGTAGGCACTGAAGCTTTCTTT,TRBD1,TRBJ1-1,TRBV19,.
CASSIIDPNNEQFF,TGTGCCAGTAGTATTATTGACCCAAACAATGAGCAGTTCTTC,.,TRBJ2-1,TRBV19,.
CASSPRAGSSANQPQHF,TGTGCCAGCTCACCACGGGCGGGTAGTTCGGCAAATCAGCCCCAGCATTTT,.,TRBJ1-5,TRBV18,.
CASRGQTVSGNTIYF,TGTGCCAGCAGGGGCCAGACAGTCTCTGGAAACACCATATATTTT,.,TRBJ1-3,TRBV6-8,.
CASSPQIGSGTEAFF,TGTGCCAGCAGCCCCCAGATAGGGTCGGGGACTGAAGCTTTCTTT,.,TRBJ1-1,TRBV9,many
CASSPGDSQETQYF,TGTGCCAGCTCACCAGGCGACAGTCAAGAGACCCAGTACTTC,.,TRBJ2-5,TRBV18,medium-sized
CASSLGGGYEQYF,TGTGCCAGCAGCTTAGGCGGGGGCTACGAGCAGTACTTC,TRBD2,TRBJ2-7,TRBV7-2,many
CASSESQQETQYF,TGTGCCAGCAGTGAAAGTCAGCAAGAGACCCAGTACTTC,.,TRBJ2-5,TRBV9,.
CASRRGTGAEKLFF,TGTGCCAGCAGGAGAGGGACAGGTGCTGAAAAACTGTTTTTT,TRBD1,TRBJ1-4,TRBV6-8,few
CAWGGQGLRAFF,TGTGCCTGGGGAGGACAGGGCCTAAGGGCTTTCTTT,TRBD1,TRBJ1-1,TRBV30,few
CASRVQGGNEQFF,TGTGCCAGTAGGGTTCAAGGGGGCAATGAGCAGTTCTTC,.,TRBJ2-1,TRBV19,.
CASDPGLSGNTIYF,TGTGCCAGCGACCCGGGACTCTCTGGAAACACCATATATTTT,.,TRBJ1-3,TRBV6-8,.
CASSYRGGKSHYGYTF,TGTGCCAGCAGTTACCGAGGGGGCAAATCGCACTATGGCTACACCTTC,TRBD1,TRBJ1-2,TRBV6-8,.
CASSPDRGFTMNTEAFF,TGTGCCAGCAGCCCCGACCGAGGCTTCACCATGAACACTGAAGCTTTCTTT,.,TRBJ1-1,TRBV11-3,many
CASSLGPGTGDYEQYF,TGTGCCAGCAGCCTAGGGCCGGGGACAGGGGACTACGAGCAGTACTTC,TRBD1,TRBJ2-7,TRBV6-8,.
CASSGDGYGYTF,TGTGCCAGCAGTGGGGACGGCTATGGCTACACCTTC,.,TRBJ1-2,TRBV6-8,many
CASSNTGYSNQPQHF,TGTGCCAGCAGTAATACAGGGTATAGCAATCAGCCCCAGCATTTT,.,TRBJ1-5,TRBV6-8,few
CAWSSGVTLTYEQYF,TGTGCCTGGAGTAGCGGGGTTACCTTAACCTACGAGCAGTACTTC,TRBD2,TRBJ2-7,TRBV30,.
CASSSGQLGTEAFF,TGCGCCAGCAGCTCGGGACAGTTAGGGACTGAAGCTTTCTTT,TRBD1,TRBJ1-1,TRBV5-1,.
CASSSGQGHQETQYF,TGTGCCAGCAGCTCCGGACAGGGGCACCAAGAGACCCAGTACTTC,TRBD1,TRBJ2-5,TRBV11-3,many
CASSFGLLLKTYEQYF,TGCGCCAGCAGCTTTGGGCTCCTCCTGAAGACCTACGAGCAGTACTTC,.,TRBJ2-7,TRBV5-1,medium-sized
CASSYSRRGTQYF,TGTGCCAGCAGTTACTCGCGCCGAGGGACCCAGTACTTC,.,TRBJ2-5,TRBV6-8,few
CASSLHRGRSRTNTGELFF,TGCGCCAGCAGCCTTCACAGGGGGCGCAGTAGGACGAACACCGGGGAGCTGTTTTTT,TRBD1,TRBJ2-2,TRBV5-1,.
CASSAFTDTQYF,TGTGCCAGCAGTGCCTTCACAGATACGCAGTATTTT,.,TRBJ2-3,TRBV2,few
CAWSVNQETQYF,TGTGCCTGGAGTGTGAATCAAGAGACCCAGTACTTC,.,TRBJ2-5,TRBV30,.
CASSEYPRARNTEAFF,TGTGCCAGCAGCGAATACCCCAGGGCGAGGAACACTGAAGCTTTCTTT,.,TRBJ1-1,TRBV11-3,many
CASSAPRDSTDTQYF,TGCGCCAGCAGCGCCCCCCGGGACAGCACAGATACGCAGTATTTT,.,TRBJ2-3,TRBV5-1,.
CSVGGQGDETQYF,TGCAGCGTTGGGGGACAGGGGGATGAGACCCAGTACTTC,TRBD1,TRBJ2-5,TRBV29-1,.
CASSSLDHRGETQYF,TGTGCCAGCAGCTCCTTGGACCACAGGGGAGAGACCCAGTACTTC,TRBD1,TRBJ2-5,TRBV11-3,many
CASSYSPGRNIQYF,TGTGCCAGCAGTTACTCTCCGGGACGGAACATTCAGTACTTC,.,TRBJ2-4,TRBV6-8,medium-sized
CSVDRGSRWTEAFF,TGCAGCGTTGATCGGGGATCTAGATGGACTGAAGCTTTCTTT,.,TRBJ1-1,TRBV29-1,.
CASSRGQGATDTQYF,TGTGCCAGCTCACGAGGACAGGGGGCTACAGATACGCAGTATTTT,TRBD1,TRBJ2-3,TRBV18,once
CASARTSGGQETQYF,TGTGCCAGCGCACGGACTAGCGGGGGCCAAGAGACCCAGTACTTC,TRBD2,TRBJ2-5,TRBV18,.
CASSISGAAPEAFF,TGTGCCAGTAGTATATCAGGGGCGGCCCCTGAAGCTTTCTTT,.,TRBJ1-1,TRBV19,large
CASSPDGYEQYF,TGTGCCAGCTCCCCCGACGGCTACGAGCAGTACTTC,.,TRBJ2-7,TRBV18,.
CASSIEGGRRDTQYF,TGTGCCAGTAGTATAGAGGGGGGGCGAAGAGATACGCAGTATTTT,.,TRBJ2-3,TRBV19,.
CASSKGGDSNQPQHF,TGTGCCAGTAGTAAGGGAGGGGATAGCAATCAGCCCCAGCATTTT,.,TRBJ1-5,TRBV19,.
CASSLEAGGPIGQFF,TGTGCCAGCAGCTTAGAAGCGGGGGGGCCCATCGGGCAGTTCTTC,TRBD2,TRBJ2-1,TRBV11-3,.
CASSRRDRGKETQYF,TGTGCCAGCAGCCGCCGGGACAGGGGGAAAGAGACCCAGTACTTC,TRBD1,TRBJ2-5,TRBV14,few
CASSPPASGGAKNIQYF,TGTGCCAGCTCACCACCGGCTAGCGGGGGAGCCAAAAACATTCAGTACTTC,TRBD2,TRBJ2-4,TRBV18,few
CASSYLSGVGEKLFF,TGTGCCAGCAGTTACTTGTCAGGGGTTGGTGAAAAACTGTTTTTT,.,TRBJ1-4,TRBV6-8,medium-sized
CASSSGTSGATEQFF,TGTGCCAGCAGCTCCGGGACTAGCGGGGCTACTGAGCAGTTCTTC,TRBD2,TRBJ2-1,TRBV6-8,few